These 18 T cell receptor beta chains share one sample of origin, sequenced in a study of T-cell memory formation after mild COVID-19. MiXCR was run by TCRdb on the 5' RACE reads, yielding one entry per CDR3 protein. Of more than 100,000 distinct CDR3 sequences detected, 15% to 20% appear once; the ten largest clones hold about 5.2%. Sequencing was done on a sample of PBMCs or a T cell subset sorted from them (not recorded which). The origin of the receptors is a man younger than 35 who had mild COVID-19 (a few samples of this study predate the infection). Cell type and time point are not known.

This clonotype turned up a few times. This rearrangement joins TRBV20-1 to TRBJ1-1; no firm D call. Trimming removed 2 bases from V and 1 base from J, with 11 bases in between. Germline V gene lookup returns CDR1 DFQATT and CDR2 SNEGSKA (reference sequence). This CDR3 spans 14 amino acids. The CDR3 loop reads CSARRSVGNTEAFF. The CDR3 bases are TGCAGTGCTAGACGGTCAGTAGGGAACACTGAAGCTTTCTTT.

In its sample, this clonotype was seen a few times. The gene calls are TRBV12-3 or TRBV12-4 and TRBJ2-7, with TRBD2 matching 10 bases. V lost 2 bases, J lost 4 bases, and 5 bases stayed unmatched. This CDR3 contains 15 residues. Here the CDR3 reads CASSLSPSGGYEQYF. Written as DNA, the CDR3 is TGTGCCAGCAGTTTAAGTCCTAGCGGGGGTTACGAGCAGTACTTC.

DNA of the CDR3: TGTGCCACGGTCTTGGGGCCTCTAGGGACTGAAGCTTTCTTT. Translating it yields CATVLGPLGTEAFF. J is TRBJ1-1 and V is TRBV6-5; tentative D call: TRBD1 (5 bases). This CDR3 spans 14 amino acids. V was trimmed by 10 bases and J by 5 bases, leaving 20 bases between them. In germline, CDR1 is MNHEY, CDR2 SVGAGI.

This clonotype was picked up a small number of times. The chain uses TRBV6-4 and TRBJ2-5; 12 bases are shared with TRBD1. CDR3 length: 15 amino acids. The trim removed 3 bases at V and 4 bases at J, leaving 3 bases unmatched. Germline-derived CDR1 and CDR2 are MRHNA and SNTAGT. CDR3 sequence reads: CASSDGTGGRETQYF. CDR3 DNA: TGTGCCAGCAGTGATGGGACAGGGGGCCGAGAGACCCAGTACTTC.

Many counts were recorded for this clonotype. This chain uses TRBV5-1 with TRBJ2-1; the match to TRBD1 covers 9 bases. V trimming: 6 bases; J trimming: 4 bases; junction bases outside the gene matches: 2. This CDR3 region has 13 residues. Germline CDR1 is SGHRS and CDR2 is YFSETQ. The CDR3 DNA sequence: TGCGCCAGCATCGACAGGGGGTACAATGAGCAGTTCTTC. Translation: CASIDRGYNEQFF.

The chain uses TRBV11-2 and TRBJ2-1; 13 bases align to TRBD2. Germline CDR1 is SGHAT and CDR2 is FQNNGV. V gave up 8 bases and J gave up 4 bases; unmatched junction bases: 5. CDR3 length equals 15 residues. The CDR3 DNA reads TGTGCCAGCGGGTCGGGACTAGCGGGGTACAATGAGCAGTTCTTC. This gives the protein CASGSGLAGYNEQFF.

The V gene is TRBV20-1, the J gene TRBJ2-5, with D perhaps TRBD2 (5 bases). The germline V gene has CDR1 DFQATT and CDR2 SNEGSKA (reference sequence). Deletions cut 5 bases from V and 2 bases from J, with 15 bases between. The CDR3 has 14 residues. The CDR3 is CSAPREGSQETQYF. The CDR3 DNA sequence: TGCAGTGCTCCTCGGGAAGGCTCTCAAGAGACCCAGTACTTC.

This clonotype was seen more than once but under ten times. This sequence joins TRBV5-1 and TRBJ2-7; maybe TRBD2 (5 bases). V lost 4 bases, J lost 7 bases, and 18 bases lay in between. Germline loops: CDR1 SGHRS, CDR2 YFSETQ. This CDR3 is 14 amino acids long. CDR3 in DNA: TGCGCCAGCAGCCCCTCGACGGGCCCGGGGGAGCAGTACGTC. Protein: CASSPSTGPGEQYV.

This clonotype was picked up a small number of times. CDR3 sequence (DNA): TGCAGTGCTCGCAGGGGCATCTACGAGCAGTACTTC. As protein: CSARRGIYEQYF. The rearrangement joins TRBV20-1 to TRBJ2-7, with D possibly being TRBD1 (6 bases). Trimming left V 5 bases short and J 3 bases short, with 11 bases between. Germline CDR1 and CDR2: DFQATT and SNEGSKA (reference sequence). This CDR3 has 12 residues.

Concerning this clonotype itself: This may be a read error, as it is one base from a much larger clone. The J gene is TRBJ2-2, the V gene TRBV12-3 or TRBV12-4, with D unclear. Trimming removed 6 bases at V and 6 bases at J, with 11 bases between. This CDR3 is built from 13 residues. As DNA, the CDR3 is TGTGCCAGCAGGATAGATCGGCCCGGGGAGCTGTTTTTT. It specifies CASRIDRPGELFF.

This clonotype was observed a handful of times. The chain recombines TRBV11-3 with TRBJ2-2, with TRBD1 matching 9 bases. J was trimmed by 4 bases and V by 4 bases; bases with no gene match: 4. This CDR3 region has 15 residues. Germline V gene sequence: CDR1 SGHNT, CDR2 YENEEA. CDR3 bases: TGTGCCAGCAGCTGGGGGACAGGGAGCACCGGGGAGCTGTTTTTT. This codes for CASSWGTGSTGELFF.

This clonotype was observed a handful of times. This chain uses TRBV28 with TRBJ1-2; no definite D call. The CDR3 length is 12 residues. Germline values: CDR1 MDHEN, CDR2 SYDVKM. V was clipped by 7 bases and J by 4 bases, with 10 bases between them. The CDR3, as DNA: TGTGCCAGCACCTTAGGTACCTATGGCTACACCTTC. It translates to CASTLGTYGYTF.

This clonotype was found a few times. V gene TRBV6-6 combines with J gene TRBJ2-3; the match to TRBD2 covers 14 bases. The CDR3 length is 16 residues. J was trimmed by 6 bases and V by 6 bases; bases with no gene match: 8. The V gene's germline CDR1 is MNHNY and CDR2 SVGAGI (reference sequence). As DNA, the CDR3 is TGTGCCAGCAGCCTAGGACTAGCGGGGGGTCTGGATACGCAGTATTTT. Amino acids: CASSLGLAGGLDTQYF.

The J gene is TRBJ2-3, the V gene TRBV24-1; D might be TRBD2 (5 bases). Germline V CDR1 and CDR2: KGHDR, SFDVKD. Trimming left V 7 bases short and J 1 base short, with 11 bases between. The CDR3 consists of 14 residues. As DNA, the CDR3 is TGTGCCACCAGCGTAAGTAGCGGCACAGATACGCAGTATTTT. Translation gives CATSVSSGTDTQYF.

The chain uses TRBV7-9 and TRBJ2-7, with TRBD2 identical over 8 bases. The CDR3 is 14 amino acids. Germline V gene data show CDR1 as SEHNR and CDR2 as FQNEAQ (reference sequence). V shed 6 bases and J 3 bases; nucleotides not matched to a gene: 7. CDR3 loop: CASSLPGLVYEQYF. Here the CDR3 DNA reads TGTGCCAGCAGTCTGCCGGGACTAGTCTACGAGCAGTACTTC.

CDR3: CASSQVGGIEQYF. As DNA, the CDR3 is TGTGCCAGCAGCCAAGTCGGGGGAATCGAGCAGTACTTC. J is TRBJ2-7 and V is TRBV4-2; D is perhaps TRBD2 (6 bases). The CDR3 runs 13 residues. V lost 1 base and J lost 6, with 10 bases in between. Germline V CDR1 and CDR2: LGHNA, YNFKEQ.

This rearrangement joins TRBV28 to TRBJ1-5; 7 bases are a match to TRBD1. Trimming at V came to 7 bases and at J to 2 bases, leaving 8 bases not matched to a gene. The germline CDR1 and CDR2 sequences are MDHEN and SYDVKM. The CDR3 runs to 15 residues. The CDR3: CASKIRQGGNQPQHF. The CDR3 DNA reads TGTGCCAGCAAAATTAGACAGGGCGGCAATCAGCCCCAGCATTTT.

A few counts support this clonotype. The chain joins TRBV6-1 to TRBJ2-7, with unresolved D. Trimming cost V 0 bases and J 7 bases, with 10 bases left between them. This CDR3 has 13 residues. Looked up from germline, CDR1 is MNHNS and CDR2 is SASEGT. The CDR3 DNA follows: TGTGCCAGCAGTGAAGCGAGTCCCCCGGAGCAGTACGTC. Translation gives CASSEASPPEQYV.